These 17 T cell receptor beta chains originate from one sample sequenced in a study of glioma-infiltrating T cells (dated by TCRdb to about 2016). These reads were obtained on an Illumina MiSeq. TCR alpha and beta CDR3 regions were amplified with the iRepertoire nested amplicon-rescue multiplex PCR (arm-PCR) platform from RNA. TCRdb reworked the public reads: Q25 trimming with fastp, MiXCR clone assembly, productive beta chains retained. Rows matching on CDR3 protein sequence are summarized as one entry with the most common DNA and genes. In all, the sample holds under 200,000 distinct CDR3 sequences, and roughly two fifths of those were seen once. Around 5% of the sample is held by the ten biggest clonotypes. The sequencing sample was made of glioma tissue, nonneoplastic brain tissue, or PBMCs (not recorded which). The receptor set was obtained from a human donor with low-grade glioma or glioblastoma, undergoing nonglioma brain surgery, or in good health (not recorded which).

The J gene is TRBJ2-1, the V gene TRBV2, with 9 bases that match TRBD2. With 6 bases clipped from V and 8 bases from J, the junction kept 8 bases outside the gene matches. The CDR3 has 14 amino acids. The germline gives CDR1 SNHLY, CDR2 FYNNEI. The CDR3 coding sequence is TGTGCCAGCAGAGTAGCGGGAGTAACCCATGAGCAGTTCTTC. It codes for CASRVAGVTHEQFF.

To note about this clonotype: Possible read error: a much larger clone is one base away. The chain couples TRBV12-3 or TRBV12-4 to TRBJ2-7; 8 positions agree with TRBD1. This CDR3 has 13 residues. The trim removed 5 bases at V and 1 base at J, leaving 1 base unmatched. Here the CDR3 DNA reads TGTGCCAGCAGTGGGACAGGATCCTACGAGCAGTACTTC. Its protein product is CASSGTGSYEQYF.

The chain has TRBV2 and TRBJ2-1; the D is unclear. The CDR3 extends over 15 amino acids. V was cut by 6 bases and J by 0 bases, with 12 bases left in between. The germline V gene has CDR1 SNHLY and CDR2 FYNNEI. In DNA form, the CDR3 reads TGTGCCAGCAGACAGTTGAGGATCTCCTACAATGAGCAGTTCTTC. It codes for CASRQLRISYNEQFF.

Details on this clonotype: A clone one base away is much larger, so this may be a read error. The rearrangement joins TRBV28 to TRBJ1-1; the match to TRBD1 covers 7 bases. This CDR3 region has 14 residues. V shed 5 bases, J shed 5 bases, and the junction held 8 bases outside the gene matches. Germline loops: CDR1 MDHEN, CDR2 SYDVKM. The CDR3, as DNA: TGTGCCAGCAGTACCCGGACAGGCGGAACTGAAGCTTTCTTT. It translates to CASSTRTGGTEAFF.

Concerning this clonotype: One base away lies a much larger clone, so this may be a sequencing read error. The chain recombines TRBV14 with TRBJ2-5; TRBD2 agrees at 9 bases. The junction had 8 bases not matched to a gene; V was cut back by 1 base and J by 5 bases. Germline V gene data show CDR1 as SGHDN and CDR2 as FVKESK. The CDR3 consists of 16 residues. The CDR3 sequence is CASSQGLAEGQETQYF. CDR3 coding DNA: TGTGCCAGCAGCCAAGGACTAGCGGAAGGCCAGGAGACCCAGTACTTC. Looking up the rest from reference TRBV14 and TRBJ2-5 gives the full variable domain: EAGVTQFPSHSVIEKGQTVTLRCDPISGHDNLYWYRRVMGKEIKFLLHFVKESKQDESGMPNNRFLAERTGGTYSTLKVQPAELEDSGVYFCASSQGLAEGQETQYFGPGTRLLVL.

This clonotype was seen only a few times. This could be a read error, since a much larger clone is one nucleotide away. The CDR3 sequence is CSAGGAGNYNEKFF. The CDR3 DNA reads as TGCAGTGCCGGGGGAGCGGGGAACTACAATGAGAAGTTCTTC. J is TRBJ2-1 and V is TRBV20-1; 7 bases line up with TRBD2. Germline values: CDR1 DFQATT, CDR2 SNEGSKA (reference sequence). There are 14 residues in the CDR3.

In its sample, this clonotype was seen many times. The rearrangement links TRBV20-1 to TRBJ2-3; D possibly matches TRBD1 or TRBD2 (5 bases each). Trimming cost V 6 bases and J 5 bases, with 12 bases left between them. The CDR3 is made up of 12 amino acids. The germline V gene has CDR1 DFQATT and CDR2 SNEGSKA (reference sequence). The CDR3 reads CSARGRVDTQYF. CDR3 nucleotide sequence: TGCAGTGCCCGGGGACGCGTAGATACGCAGTATTTT.

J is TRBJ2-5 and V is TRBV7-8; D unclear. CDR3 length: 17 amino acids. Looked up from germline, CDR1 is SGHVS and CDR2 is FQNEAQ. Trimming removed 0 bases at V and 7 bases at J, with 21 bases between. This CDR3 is CASSLAPTRAQAGTQYF. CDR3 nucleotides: TGTGCCAGCAGCTTAGCACCTACAAGGGCCCAGGCTGGGACCCAGTACTTC.

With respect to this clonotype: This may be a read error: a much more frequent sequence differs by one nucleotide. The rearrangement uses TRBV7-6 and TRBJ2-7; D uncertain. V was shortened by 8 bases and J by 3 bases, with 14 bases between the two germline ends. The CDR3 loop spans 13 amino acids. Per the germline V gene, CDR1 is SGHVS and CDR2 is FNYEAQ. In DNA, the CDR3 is TGTGCCAGCGGGGTGGTGGAGCTCTACGAGCAGTACTTC. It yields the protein CASGVVELYEQYF.

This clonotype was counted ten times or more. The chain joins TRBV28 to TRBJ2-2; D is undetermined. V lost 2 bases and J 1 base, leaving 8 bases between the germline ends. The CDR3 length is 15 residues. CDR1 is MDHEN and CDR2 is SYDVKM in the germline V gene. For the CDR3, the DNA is TGTGCCAGCAGTTTACAGGATCAGAACACCGGGGAGCTGTTTTTT. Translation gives CASSLQDQNTGELFF. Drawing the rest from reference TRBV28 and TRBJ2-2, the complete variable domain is DVKVTQSSRYLVKRTGEKVFLECVQDMDHENMFWYRQDPGLGLRLIYFSYDVKMKEKGDIPEGYSVSREKKERFSLILESASTNQTSMYLCASSLQDQNTGELFFGEGSRLTVL.

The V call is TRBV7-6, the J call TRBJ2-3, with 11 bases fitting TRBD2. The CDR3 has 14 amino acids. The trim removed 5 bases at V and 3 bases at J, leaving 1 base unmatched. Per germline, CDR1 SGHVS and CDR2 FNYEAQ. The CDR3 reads CASSASGGTDTQYF. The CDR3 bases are TGTGCCAGCAGCGCTAGCGGGGGGACAGATACGCAGTATTTT.

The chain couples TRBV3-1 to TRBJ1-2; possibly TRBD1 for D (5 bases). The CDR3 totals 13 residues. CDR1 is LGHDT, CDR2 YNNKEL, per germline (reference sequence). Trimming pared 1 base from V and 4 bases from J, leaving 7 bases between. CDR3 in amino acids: CASSQGGIYGYTF. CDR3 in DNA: TGTGCCAGCAGCCAAGGGGGGATCTATGGCTACACCTTC.

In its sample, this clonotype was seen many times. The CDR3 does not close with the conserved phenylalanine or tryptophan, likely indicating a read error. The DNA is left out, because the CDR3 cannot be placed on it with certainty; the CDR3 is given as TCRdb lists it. The CDR3 reads CSAGTSGST. The V call is TRBV20-1, the J call TRBJ2-7; TRBD2 is the table's D call and was not checked against the DNA. With termini counted, the CDR3 has 9 amino acids. The germline V gene has CDR1 DFQATT and CDR2 SNEGSKA (reference sequence).

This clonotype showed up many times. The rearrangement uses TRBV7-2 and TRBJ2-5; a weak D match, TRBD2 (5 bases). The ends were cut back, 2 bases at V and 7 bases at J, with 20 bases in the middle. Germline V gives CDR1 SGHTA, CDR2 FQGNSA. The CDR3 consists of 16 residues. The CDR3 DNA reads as TGTGCCAGCAGCTTAAGCGCAGGAGGCCCGGCAGGGACCCAGTACTTC. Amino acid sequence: CASSLSAGGPAGTQYF.

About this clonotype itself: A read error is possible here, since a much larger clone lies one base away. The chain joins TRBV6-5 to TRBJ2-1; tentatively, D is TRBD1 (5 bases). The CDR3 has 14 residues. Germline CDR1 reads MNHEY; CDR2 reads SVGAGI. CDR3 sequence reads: CASSPGHTYNEQLF. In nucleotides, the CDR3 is TGTGCCAGCAGTCCCGGACACACTTACAATGAGCAGCTCTTC.

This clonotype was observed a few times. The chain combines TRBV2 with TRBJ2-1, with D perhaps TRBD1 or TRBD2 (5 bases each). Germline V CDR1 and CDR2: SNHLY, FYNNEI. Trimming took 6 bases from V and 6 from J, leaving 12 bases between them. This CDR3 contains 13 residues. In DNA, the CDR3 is TGTGCCAGCAGCTACCCGAGGGGCAATGAGCAGTTCTTC. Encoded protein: CASSYPRGNEQFF.

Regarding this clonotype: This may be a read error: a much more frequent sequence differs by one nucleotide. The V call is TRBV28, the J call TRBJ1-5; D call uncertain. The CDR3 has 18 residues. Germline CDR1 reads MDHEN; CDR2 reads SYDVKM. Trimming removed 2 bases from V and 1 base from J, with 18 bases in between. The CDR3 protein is CASSLSKRGYGSNQPQHF. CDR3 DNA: TGTGCCAGCAGTTTAAGCAAGAGAGGGTATGGGAGCAATCAGCCCCAGCATTTT.